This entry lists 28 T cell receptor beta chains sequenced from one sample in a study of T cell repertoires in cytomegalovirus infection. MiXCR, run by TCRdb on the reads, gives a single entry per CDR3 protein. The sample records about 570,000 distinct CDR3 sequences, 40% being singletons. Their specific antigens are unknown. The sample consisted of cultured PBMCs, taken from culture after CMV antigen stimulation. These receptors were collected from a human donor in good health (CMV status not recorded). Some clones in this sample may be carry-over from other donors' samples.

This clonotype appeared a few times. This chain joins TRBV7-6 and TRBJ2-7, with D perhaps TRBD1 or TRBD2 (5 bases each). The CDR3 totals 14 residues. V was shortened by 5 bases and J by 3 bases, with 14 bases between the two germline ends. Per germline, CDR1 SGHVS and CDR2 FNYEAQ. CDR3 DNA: TGTGCCAGCAGCACCTGGGACGAGAACTACGAGCAGTACTTC. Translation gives CASSTWDENYEQYF.

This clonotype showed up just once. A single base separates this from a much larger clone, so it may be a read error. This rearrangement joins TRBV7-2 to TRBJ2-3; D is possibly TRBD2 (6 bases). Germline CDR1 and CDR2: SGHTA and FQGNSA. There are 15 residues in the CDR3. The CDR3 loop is CASRLVAGYSDTQYF. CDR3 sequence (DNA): TGTGCCAGCCGCTTAGTGGCGGGATATAGCGATACGCAGTATTTT.

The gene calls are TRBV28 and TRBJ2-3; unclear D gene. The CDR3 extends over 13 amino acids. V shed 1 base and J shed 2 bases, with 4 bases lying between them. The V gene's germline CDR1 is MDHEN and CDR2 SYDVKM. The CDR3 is CASSLFHTDTQYF. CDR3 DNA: TGTGCCAGCAGTTTATTCCACACAGATACGCAGTATTTT. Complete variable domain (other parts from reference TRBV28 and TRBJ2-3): DVKVTQSSRYLVKRTGEKVFLECVQDMDHENMFWYRQDPGLGLRLIYFSYDVKMKEKGDIPEGYSVSREKKERFSLILESASTNQTSMYLCASSLFHTDTQYFGPGTRLTVL.

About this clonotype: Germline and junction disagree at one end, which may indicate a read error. In DNA form, the CDR3 reads TGTGCCTGGAGTGGACGGTGGGTTCAGGGGGATAATTCACCCCTCCGCTTT. Translating gives CAWSGRWVQGDNSPLRF. The V and J genes are TRBV30 and TRBJ1-6; 7 bases are a match to TRBD1. This CDR3 region has 17 residues. CDR1 GTSNPN and CDR2 SVGIG come from the germline V gene (reference sequence).

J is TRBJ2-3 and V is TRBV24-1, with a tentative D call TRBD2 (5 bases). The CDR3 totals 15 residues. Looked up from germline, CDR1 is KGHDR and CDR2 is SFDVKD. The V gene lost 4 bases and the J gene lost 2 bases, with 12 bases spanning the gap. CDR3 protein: CATSDPGRDTDTQYF. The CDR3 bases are TGTGCCACCAGTGACCCCGGACGGGACACAGATACGCAGTATTTT.

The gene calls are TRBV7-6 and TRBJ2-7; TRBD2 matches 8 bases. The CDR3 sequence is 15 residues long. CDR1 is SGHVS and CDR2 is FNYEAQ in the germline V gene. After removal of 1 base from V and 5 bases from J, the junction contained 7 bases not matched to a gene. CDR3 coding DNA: TGTGCCAGCAGCTTAGAAGACTCGCGGGGGGACGAGCAGTACTTC. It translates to CASSLEDSRGDEQYF.

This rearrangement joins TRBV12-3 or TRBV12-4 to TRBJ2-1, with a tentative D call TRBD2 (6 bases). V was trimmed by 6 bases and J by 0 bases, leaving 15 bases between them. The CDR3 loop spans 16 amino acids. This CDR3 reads CASRTSRGSSYNEQFF. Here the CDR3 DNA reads TGTGCCAGCAGAACCTCTCGGGGGAGCTCCTACAATGAGCAGTTCTTC.

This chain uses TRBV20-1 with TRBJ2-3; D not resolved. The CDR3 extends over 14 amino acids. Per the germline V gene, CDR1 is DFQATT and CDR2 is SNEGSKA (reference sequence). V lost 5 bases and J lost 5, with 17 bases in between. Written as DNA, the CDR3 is TGCAGTGCTCTCGGGTCCCCCGGCGTAGATACGCAGTATTTT. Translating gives CSALGSPGVDTQYF.

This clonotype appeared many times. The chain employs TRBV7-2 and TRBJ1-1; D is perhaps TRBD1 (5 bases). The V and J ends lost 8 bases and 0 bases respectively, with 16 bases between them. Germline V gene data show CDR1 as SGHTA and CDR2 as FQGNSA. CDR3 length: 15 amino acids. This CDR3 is CASRGGIFMNTEAFF. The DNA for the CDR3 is TGTGCCAGCCGGGGGGGGATTTTCATGAACACTGAAGCTTTCTTT.

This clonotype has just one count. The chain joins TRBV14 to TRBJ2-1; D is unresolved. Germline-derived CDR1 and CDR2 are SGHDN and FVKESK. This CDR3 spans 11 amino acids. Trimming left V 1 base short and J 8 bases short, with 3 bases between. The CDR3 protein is CASSQAHEQFF. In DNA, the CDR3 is TGTGCCAGCAGCCAAGCACATGAGCAGTTCTTC. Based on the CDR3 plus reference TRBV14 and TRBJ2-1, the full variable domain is EAGVTQFPSHSVIEKGQTVTLRCDPISGHDNLYWYRRVMGKEIKFLLHFVKESKQDESGMPNNRFLAERTGGTYSTLKVQPAELEDSGVYFCASSQAHEQFFGPGTRLTVL.

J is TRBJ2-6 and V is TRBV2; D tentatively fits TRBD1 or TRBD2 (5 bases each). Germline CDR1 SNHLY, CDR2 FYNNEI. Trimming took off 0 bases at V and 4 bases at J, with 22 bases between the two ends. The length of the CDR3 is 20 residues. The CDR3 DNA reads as TGTGCCAGCAGTGAAGCGGCCCTTGGGGACCTTGAGTTCGGGGCCAACGTCCTGACTTTC. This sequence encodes CASSEAALGDLEFGANVLTF.

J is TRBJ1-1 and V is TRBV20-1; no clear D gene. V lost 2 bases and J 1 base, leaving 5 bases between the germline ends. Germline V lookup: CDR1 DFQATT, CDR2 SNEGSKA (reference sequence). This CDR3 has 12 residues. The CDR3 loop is CSARPTNTEAFF. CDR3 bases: TGCAGTGCTAGACCCACGAACACTGAAGCTTTCTTT.

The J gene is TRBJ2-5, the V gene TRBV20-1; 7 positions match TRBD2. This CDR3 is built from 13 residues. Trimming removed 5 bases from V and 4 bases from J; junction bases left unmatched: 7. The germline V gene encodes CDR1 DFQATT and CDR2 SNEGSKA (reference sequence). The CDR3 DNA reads TGCAGTGCTCATAAGCGGGAAGGAGAGACCCAGTACTTC. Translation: CSAHKREGETQYF.

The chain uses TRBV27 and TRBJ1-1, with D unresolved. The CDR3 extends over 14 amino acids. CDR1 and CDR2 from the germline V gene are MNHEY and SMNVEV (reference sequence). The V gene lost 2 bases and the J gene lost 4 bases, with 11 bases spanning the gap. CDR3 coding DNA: TGTGCCAGCAGTTTAGTCAGATCGGGCACTGAAGCTTTCTTT. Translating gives CASSLVRSGTEAFF.

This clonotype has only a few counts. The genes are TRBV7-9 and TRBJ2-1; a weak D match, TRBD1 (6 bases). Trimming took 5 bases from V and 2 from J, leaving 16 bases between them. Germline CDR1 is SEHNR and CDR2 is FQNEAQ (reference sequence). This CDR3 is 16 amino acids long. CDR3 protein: CASSTRGRGPYNEQFF. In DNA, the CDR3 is TGTGCCAGCAGCACTAGGGGCAGGGGTCCCTACAATGAGCAGTTCTTC.

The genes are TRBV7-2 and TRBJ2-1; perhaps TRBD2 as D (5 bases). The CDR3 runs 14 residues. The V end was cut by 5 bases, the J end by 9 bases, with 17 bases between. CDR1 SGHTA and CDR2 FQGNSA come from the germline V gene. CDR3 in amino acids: CASSPTHLAGEQFF. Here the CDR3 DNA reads TGTGCCAGCAGCCCGACTCATCTAGCAGGTGAGCAGTTCTTC.

The CDR3 spells CASSTRTVGSGNTIYF. CDR3 nucleotides: TGTGCCAGCAGCACCAGGACAGTTGGCTCTGGAAACACCATATATTTT. The rearrangement uses TRBV7-2 and TRBJ1-3, with D perhaps matching TRBD1 (6 bases). The germline CDR1 and CDR2 sequences are SGHTA and FQGNSA. Trimming removed 5 bases at V and 0 bases at J, with 14 bases between. This CDR3 spans 16 amino acids.

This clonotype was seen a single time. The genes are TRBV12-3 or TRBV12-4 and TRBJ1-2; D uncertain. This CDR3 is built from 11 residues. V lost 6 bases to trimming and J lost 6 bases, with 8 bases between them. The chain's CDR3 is CASRTADGYTF. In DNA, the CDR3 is TGTGCCAGCAGAACAGCGGATGGCTACACCTTC.

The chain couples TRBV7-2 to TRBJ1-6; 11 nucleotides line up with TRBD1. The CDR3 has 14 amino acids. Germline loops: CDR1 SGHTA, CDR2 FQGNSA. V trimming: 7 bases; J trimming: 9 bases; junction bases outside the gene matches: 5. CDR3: CASTGTGGLSPLHF. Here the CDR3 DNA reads TGTGCCAGCACCGGGACAGGGGGACTTTCACCCCTCCACTTT.

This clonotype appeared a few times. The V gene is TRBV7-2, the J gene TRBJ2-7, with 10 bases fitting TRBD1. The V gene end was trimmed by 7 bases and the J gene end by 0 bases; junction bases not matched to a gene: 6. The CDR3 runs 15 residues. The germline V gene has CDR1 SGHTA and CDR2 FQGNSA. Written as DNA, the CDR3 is TGTGCCAGCACCCTGGGACAGGGGAGCTCCTACGAGCAGTACTTC. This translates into CASTLGQGSSYEQYF.

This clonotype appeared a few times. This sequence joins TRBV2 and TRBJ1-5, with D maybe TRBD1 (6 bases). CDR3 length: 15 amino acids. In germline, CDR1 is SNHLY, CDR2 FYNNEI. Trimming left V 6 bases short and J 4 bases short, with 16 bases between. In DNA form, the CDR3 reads TGTGCCAGCAGCCGGGGGGCGGAAAATAATCAGCCCCAGCATTTT. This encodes CASSRGAENNQPQHF.

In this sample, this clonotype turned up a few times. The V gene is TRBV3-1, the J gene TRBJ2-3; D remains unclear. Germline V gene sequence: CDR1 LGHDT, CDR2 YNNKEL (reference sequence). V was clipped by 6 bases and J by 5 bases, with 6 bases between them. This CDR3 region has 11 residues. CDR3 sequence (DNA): TGTGCCAGCAGATTCGGAGATACGCAGTATTTT. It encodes CASRFGDTQYF.

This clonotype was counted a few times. CDR3 in DNA: TGTGCCATCAGCAAAACCGGGCTAGCGGAGCTGCGCTACGAGCAGTACTTC. It codes for CAISKTGLAELRYEQYF. The genes are TRBV10-3 and TRBJ2-7; 7 positions agree with TRBD2. Germline trimming cut 6 bases from V and 3 bases from J; bases unmatched to any gene: 17. The germline V gene has CDR1 ENHRY and CDR2 SYGVKD. The length of the CDR3 is 17 residues.

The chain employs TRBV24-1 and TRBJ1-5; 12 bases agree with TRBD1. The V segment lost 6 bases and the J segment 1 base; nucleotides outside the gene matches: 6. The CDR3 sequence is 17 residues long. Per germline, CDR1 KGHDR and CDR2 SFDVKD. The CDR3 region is CATSSGTGGWSNQPQHF. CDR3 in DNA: TGTGCCACCAGTTCCGGGACAGGGGGCTGGAGCAATCAGCCCCAGCATTTT.

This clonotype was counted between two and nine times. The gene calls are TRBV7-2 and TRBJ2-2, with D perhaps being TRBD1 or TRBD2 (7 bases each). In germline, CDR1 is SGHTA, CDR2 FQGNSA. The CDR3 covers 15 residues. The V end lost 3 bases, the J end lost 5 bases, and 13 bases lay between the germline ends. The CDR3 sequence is CASSLGGGGTGELFF. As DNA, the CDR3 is TGTGCCAGCAGCTTGGGAGGGGGCGGTACCGGGGAGCTGTTTTTT.

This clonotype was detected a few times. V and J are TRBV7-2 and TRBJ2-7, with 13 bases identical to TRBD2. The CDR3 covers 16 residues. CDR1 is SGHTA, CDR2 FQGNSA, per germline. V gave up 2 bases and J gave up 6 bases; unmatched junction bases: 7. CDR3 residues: CASSLQTSGGAGEQYF. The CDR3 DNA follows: TGTGCCAGCAGCTTACAAACTAGCGGGGGGGCCGGCGAGCAGTACTTC. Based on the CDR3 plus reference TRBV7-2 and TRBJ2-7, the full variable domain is GAGVSQSPSNKVTEKGKDVELRCDPISGHTALYWYRQSLGQGLEFLIYFQGNSAPDKSGLPSDRFSAERTGGSVSTLTIQRTQQEDSAVYLCASSLQTSGGAGEQYFGPGTRLTVT.

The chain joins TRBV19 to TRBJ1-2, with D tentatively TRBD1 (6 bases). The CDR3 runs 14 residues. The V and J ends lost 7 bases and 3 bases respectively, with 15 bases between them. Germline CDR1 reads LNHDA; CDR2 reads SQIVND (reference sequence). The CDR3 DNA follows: TGTGCCAGTATTCCAGGGGCCGGCTACTATGGCTACACCTTC. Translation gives CASIPGAGYYGYTF.

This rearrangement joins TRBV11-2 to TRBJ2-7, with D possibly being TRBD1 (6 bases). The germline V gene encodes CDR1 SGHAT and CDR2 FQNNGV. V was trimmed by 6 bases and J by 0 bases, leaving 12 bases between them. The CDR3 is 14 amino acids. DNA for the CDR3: TGTGCCAGCAGTCCCGGGACAACCTCCTACGAGCAGTACTTC. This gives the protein CASSPGTTSYEQYF.